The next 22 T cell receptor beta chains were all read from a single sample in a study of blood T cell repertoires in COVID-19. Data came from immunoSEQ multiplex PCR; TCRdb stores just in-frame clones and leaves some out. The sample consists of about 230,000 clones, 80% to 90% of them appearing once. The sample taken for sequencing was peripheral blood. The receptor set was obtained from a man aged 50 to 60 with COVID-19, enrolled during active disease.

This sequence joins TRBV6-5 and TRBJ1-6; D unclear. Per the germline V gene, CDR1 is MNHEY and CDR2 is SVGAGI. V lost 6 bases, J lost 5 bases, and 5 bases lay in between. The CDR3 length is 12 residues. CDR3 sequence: CASRLNNSPLHF. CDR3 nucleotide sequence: TGTGCCAGCAGACTAAATAATTCACCCCTCCACTTT.

The DNA for the CDR3 is TGTGCCAGCAGCTCGGGGGGATGGGGCACCGGGGAGCTGTTTTTT. Protein sequence: CASSSGGWGTGELFF. The J gene is TRBJ2-2, the V gene TRBV5-8, with 7 positions matching TRBD2. The germline V gene encodes CDR1 SGHTS and CDR2 YDEGEE. The V gene end was trimmed by 3 bases and the J gene end by 4 bases; junction bases not matched to a gene: 6. This CDR3 has 15 residues.

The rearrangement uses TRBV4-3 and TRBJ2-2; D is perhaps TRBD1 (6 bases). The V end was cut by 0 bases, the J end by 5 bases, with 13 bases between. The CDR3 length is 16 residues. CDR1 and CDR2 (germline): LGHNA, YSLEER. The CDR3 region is CASSQDPDSRTGELFF. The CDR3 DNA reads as TGCGCCAGCAGCCAAGATCCGGACAGCCGAACCGGGGAGCTGTTTTTT.

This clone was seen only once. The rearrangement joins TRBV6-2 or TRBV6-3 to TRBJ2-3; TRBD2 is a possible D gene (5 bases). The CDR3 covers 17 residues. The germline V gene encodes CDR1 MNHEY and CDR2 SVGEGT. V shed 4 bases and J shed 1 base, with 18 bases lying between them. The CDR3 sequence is CASSSPGVAAGTDTQYF. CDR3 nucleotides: TGTGCCAGCAGTTCCCCCGGGGTAGCCGCCGGCACAGATACGCAGTATTTT.

The CDR3 sequence: CASSFGGGRDEKLFF. DNA for the CDR3: TGTGCCAGCAGCTTTGGGGGGGGTCGGGATGAAAAACTGTTTTTT. The chain carries TRBV5-4 and TRBJ1-4; maybe TRBD1 (5 bases). Germline V gene sequence: CDR1 SGHNT, CDR2 YYREEE (reference sequence). The V and J ends lost 2 bases and 6 bases respectively, with 14 bases between them. CDR3 length: 15 amino acids.

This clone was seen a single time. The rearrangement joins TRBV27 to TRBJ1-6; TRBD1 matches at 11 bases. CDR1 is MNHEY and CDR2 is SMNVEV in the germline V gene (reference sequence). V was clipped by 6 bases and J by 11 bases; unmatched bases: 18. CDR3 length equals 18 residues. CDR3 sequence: CASSTKQRGTGGGPPLHF. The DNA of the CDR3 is TGTGCCAGCAGCACCAAACAGCGGGGGACAGGGGGTGGCCCACCCCTCCACTTT.

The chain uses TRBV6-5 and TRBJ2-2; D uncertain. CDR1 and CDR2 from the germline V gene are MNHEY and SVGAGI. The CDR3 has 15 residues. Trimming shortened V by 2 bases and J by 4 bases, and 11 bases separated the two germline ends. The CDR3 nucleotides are TGTGCCAGCAGTTACGCGGTTCCGGGCACCGGGGAGCTGTTTTTT. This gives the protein CASSYAVPGTGELFF.

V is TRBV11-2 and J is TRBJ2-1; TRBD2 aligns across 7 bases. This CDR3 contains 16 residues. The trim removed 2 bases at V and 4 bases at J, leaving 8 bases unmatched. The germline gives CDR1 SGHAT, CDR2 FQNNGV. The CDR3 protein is CASSLSGGGFYNEQFF. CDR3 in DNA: TGTGCCAGCAGCTTATCGGGCGGGGGTTTTTACAATGAGCAGTTCTTC.

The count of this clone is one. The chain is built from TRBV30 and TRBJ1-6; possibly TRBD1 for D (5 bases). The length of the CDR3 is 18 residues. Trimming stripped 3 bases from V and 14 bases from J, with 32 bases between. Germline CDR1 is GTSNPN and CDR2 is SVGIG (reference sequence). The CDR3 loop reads CAWSDKWRPGTGRGALHF. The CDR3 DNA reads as TGTGCCTGGAGCGACAAATGGCGACCCGGGACTGGCCGTGGGGCCCTCCACTTT.

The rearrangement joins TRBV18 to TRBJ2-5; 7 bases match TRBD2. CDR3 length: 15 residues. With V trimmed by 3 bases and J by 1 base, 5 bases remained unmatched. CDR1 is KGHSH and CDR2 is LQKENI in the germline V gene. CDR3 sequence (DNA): TGTGCCAGCTCACCTTATAGCGGGTTCCAAGAGACCCAGTACTTC. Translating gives CASSPYSGFQETQYF.

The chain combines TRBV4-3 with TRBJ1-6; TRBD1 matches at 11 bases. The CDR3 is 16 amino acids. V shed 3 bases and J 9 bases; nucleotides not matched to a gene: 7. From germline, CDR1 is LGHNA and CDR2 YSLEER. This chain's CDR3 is CASSQRTGGDFSPLHF. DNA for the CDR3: TGCGCCAGCAGCCAGAGGACAGGGGGCGATTTTTCACCCCTCCACTTT.

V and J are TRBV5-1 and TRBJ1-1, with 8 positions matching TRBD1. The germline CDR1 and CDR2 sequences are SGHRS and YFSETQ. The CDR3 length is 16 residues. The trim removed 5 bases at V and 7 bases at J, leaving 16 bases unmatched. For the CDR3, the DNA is TGCGCCAGCAGTTACCAGGGGGCAGCCCCCCGAGATGAAGCTTTCTTT. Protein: CASSYQGAAPRDEAFF.

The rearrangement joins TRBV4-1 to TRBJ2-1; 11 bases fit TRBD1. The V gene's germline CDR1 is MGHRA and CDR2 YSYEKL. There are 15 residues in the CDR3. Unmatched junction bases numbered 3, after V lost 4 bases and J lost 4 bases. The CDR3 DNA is TGCGCCAGCAGCCTCGGGGACAGGGGGTACAATGAGCAGTTCTTC. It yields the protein CASSLGDRGYNEQFF.

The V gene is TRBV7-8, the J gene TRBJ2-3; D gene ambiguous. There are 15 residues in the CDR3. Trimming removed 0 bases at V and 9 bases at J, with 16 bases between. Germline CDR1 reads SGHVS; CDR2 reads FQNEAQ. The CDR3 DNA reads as TGTGCCAGCAGCTTAGCTGGGCCGCCCCCCTCCACGCAGTATTTT. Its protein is CASSLAGPPPSTQYF.

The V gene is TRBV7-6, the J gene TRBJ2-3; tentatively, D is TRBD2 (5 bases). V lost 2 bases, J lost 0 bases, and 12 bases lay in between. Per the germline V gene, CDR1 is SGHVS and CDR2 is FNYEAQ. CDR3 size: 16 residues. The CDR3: CASSLLAQRSTDTQYF. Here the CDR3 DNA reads TGTGCCAGCAGCTTACTAGCCCAAAGGAGCACAGATACGCAGTATTTT.

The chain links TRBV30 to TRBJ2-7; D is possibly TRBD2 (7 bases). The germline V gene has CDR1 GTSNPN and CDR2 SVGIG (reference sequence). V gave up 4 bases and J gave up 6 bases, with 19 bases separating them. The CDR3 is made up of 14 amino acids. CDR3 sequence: CAWNLGGLLSEQYF. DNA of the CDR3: TGTGCCTGGAACCTCGGGGGGCTGCTTAGCGAGCAGTACTTC.

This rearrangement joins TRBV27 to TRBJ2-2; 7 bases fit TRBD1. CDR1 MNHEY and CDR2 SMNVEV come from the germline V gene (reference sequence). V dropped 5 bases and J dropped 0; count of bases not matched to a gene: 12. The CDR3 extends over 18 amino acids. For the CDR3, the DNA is TGTGCCAGCAGTCCTTTGGCTTCCGGGACAGCGAACACCGGGGAGCTGTTTTTT. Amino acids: CASSPLASGTANTGELFF.

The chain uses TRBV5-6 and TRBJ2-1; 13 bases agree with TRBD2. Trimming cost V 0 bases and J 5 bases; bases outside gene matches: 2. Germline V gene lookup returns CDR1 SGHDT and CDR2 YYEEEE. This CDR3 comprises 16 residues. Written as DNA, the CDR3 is TGTGCCAGCAGCTTGGGGGGGACTAGCGGGAACAATGAGCAGTTCTTC. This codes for CASSLGGTSGNNEQFF.

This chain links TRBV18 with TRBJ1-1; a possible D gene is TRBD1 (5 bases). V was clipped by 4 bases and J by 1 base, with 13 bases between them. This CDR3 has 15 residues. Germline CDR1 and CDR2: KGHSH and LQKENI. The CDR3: CASSQTQEKNTEAFF. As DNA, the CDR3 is TGTGCCAGCTCACAAACACAGGAAAAGAACACTGAAGCTTTCTTT.

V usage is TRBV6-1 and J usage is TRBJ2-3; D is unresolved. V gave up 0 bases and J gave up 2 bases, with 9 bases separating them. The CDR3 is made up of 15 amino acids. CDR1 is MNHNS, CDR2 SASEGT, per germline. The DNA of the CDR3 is TGTGCCAGCAGTGAAGCAGACTTTACCACAGATACGCAGTATTTT. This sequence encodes CASSEADFTTDTQYF.

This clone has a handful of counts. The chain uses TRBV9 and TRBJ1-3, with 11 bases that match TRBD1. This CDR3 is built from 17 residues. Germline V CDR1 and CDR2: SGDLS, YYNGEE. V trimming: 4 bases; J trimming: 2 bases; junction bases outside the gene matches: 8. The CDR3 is CASSPPGTGGAGNTIYF. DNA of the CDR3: TGTGCCAGCAGCCCCCCCGGGACAGGGGGGGCTGGAAACACCATATATTTT.

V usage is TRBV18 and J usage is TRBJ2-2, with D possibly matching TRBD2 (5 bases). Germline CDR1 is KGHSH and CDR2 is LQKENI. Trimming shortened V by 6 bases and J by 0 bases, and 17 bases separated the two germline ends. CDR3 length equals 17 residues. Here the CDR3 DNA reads TGTGCCAGCTCGTATTCCCCCGAGGGCGCGAACACCGGGGAGCTGTTTTTT. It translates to CASSYSPEGANTGELFF.